Each of the 16 T cell receptor beta chains below was sequenced from the same sample in a study of cytomegalovirus exposure and HLA in healthy donors. A multiplex PCR was run with 60 Vbeta primers and 13 Jbeta primers. Sequencing used immunoSEQ multiplex PCR; TCRdb keeps in-frame clones, though not all of them. The data contain 200,000 to 250,000 clones, around three quarters of them singletons. Sequenced: PBMCs. All receptors derive from a man between 40 and 49 years old in good health and CMV-seronegative.

The V call is TRBV7-8, the J call TRBJ1-3; no clear D. Germline lookup yields CDR1 SGHVS and CDR2 FQNEAQ. The CDR3 loop spans 17 amino acids. Trimming left V 0 bases short and J 0 bases short, with 12 bases between. The CDR3 nucleotides are TGTGCCAGCAGCTTAGCGCCGCCACTCCACTCTGGAAACACCATATATTTT. Its translation is CASSLAPPLHSGNTIYF. The full variable domain, rest sourced from reference TRBV7-8 and TRBJ1-3, is GAGVSQSPRYKVAKRGQDVALRCDPISGHVSLFWYQQALGQGPEFLTYFQNEAQLDKSGLPSDRFFAERPEGSVSTLKIQRTQQEDSAVYLCASSLAPPLHSGNTIYFGEGSWLTVV.

The V and J genes are TRBV28 and TRBJ1-5, with D uncertain. V lost 5 bases and J lost 8, with 13 bases in between. Per germline, CDR1 MDHEN and CDR2 SYDVKM. This CDR3 is 13 amino acids long. The CDR3 sequence: CASSSAILEPQHF. CDR3 bases: TGTGCCAGCAGTAGCGCAATCCTTGAGCCCCAGCATTTT.

The chain couples TRBV11-3 to TRBJ2-5, with 14 bases matching TRBD2. Germline V gives CDR1 SGHNT, CDR2 YENEEA. Trimming at V came to 4 bases and at J to 5 bases, leaving 3 bases not matched to a gene. The CDR3 extends over 15 amino acids. In nucleotides, the CDR3 is TGTGCCAGCAGCTCCGGGACTAGCGGGAGTGAGACCCAGTACTTC. Protein sequence: CASSSGTSGSETQYF.

V usage is TRBV7-2 and J usage is TRBJ2-1; 8 nucleotides align to TRBD1. V was clipped by 0 bases and J by 7 bases; unmatched bases: 8. Germline V lookup: CDR1 SGHTA, CDR2 FQGNSA. The CDR3 is 16 residues long. CDR3 in amino acids: CASSLAPRGRENEQFF. CDR3 in DNA: TGTGCCAGCAGCTTAGCTCCCAGGGGGCGCGAAAATGAGCAGTTCTTC.

This clone was counted only a few times. The chain combines TRBV14 with TRBJ2-5; 7 positions match TRBD2. Looked up from germline, CDR1 is SGHDN and CDR2 is FVKESK. The CDR3 contains 15 residues. V dropped 4 bases and J dropped 5; count of bases not matched to a gene: 10. The CDR3 reads CASSPFSSGTETQYF. In nucleotides, the CDR3 is TGTGCCAGCAGCCCCTTTTCCAGCGGGACGGAGACCCAGTACTTC. The variable domain in full, with the rest retrieved from reference TRBV14 and TRBJ2-5, is EAGVTQFPSHSVIEKGQTVTLRCDPISGHDNLYWYRRVMGKEIKFLLHFVKESKQDESGMPNNRFLAERTGGTYSTLKVQPAELEDSGVYFCASSPFSSGTETQYFGPGTRLLVL.

J is TRBJ2-5 and V is TRBV5-1; TRBD1 matches 7 bases. The CDR3 runs 13 residues. Germline-derived CDR1 and CDR2 are SGHRS and YFSETQ. V lost 5 bases, J lost 2 bases, and 3 bases stayed unmatched. The CDR3 is CASRGTDQETQYF. CDR3 sequence (DNA): TGCGCCAGCAGAGGGACAGATCAAGAGACCCAGTACTTC.

A word on this clone: At one end, the junction sequence differs from germline, possibly due to a read error. The chain has TRBV7-9 and TRBJ2-7, with TRBD2 matching over 9 bases. This CDR3 is 14 amino acids long. The germline V gene encodes CDR1 SEHNR and CDR2 FQNEAQ (reference sequence). The CDR3 DNA reads as TGTTCCAGCAACCCGGGACTAGCAGGGTACGAGCAGTACTTC. Translating it yields CSSNPGLAGYEQYF.

Concerning this clone itself: Other DNA sequences of this sample code for an identical CDR3. The CDR3 here is CASSLDGGGNQPQHF. Written as DNA, the CDR3 is TGCGCCAGCAGCTTGGATGGGGGGGGCAATCAGCCCCAGCATTTT. This chain uses TRBV5-1 with TRBJ1-5; tentatively, D is TRBD1 (5 bases). CDR3 length equals 15 residues. V was trimmed by 0 bases and J by 2 bases, leaving 9 bases between them. The V gene's germline CDR1 is SGHRS and CDR2 YFSETQ.

The V gene is TRBV25-1, the J gene TRBJ2-7; the D is unclear. CDR3 length equals 13 residues. The ends were cut back, 0 bases at V and 6 bases at J, with 9 bases in the middle. Per the germline V gene, CDR1 is MGHDK and CDR2 is SYGVNS. CDR3 in DNA: TGTGCCAGCAGTGAATACCAGGTTAGCGAGCAGTACTTC. Protein sequence: CASSEYQVSEQYF.

The chain carries TRBV28 and TRBJ1-4, with 9 bases lining up with TRBD1. Germline V gene lookup returns CDR1 MDHEN and CDR2 SYDVKM. This CDR3 spans 15 amino acids. The junction had 11 bases not matched to a gene; V was cut back by 7 bases and J by 8 bases. Here the CDR3 DNA reads TGTGCCAGCATTACAGGGGGCAGGGGTCCCGAAAAACTGTTTTTT. Its protein is CASITGGRGPEKLFF.

This chain joins TRBV6-5 and TRBJ2-1, with 10 bases that match TRBD2. Germline assignment: CDR1 MNHEY and CDR2 SVGAGI. This CDR3 is 13 amino acids long. The V and J ends lost 8 bases and 8 bases, in that order; junction bases with no gene match: 6. This chain's CDR3 is CASQRGGLDEQFF. The CDR3 bases are TGTGCCAGCCAGCGGGGGGGTTTGGATGAGCAGTTCTTC.

V and J are TRBV5-1 and TRBJ2-1, with 7 nucleotides matching TRBD2. Germline V gene lookup returns CDR1 SGHRS and CDR2 YFSETQ. The CDR3 has 17 residues. V was pared by 3 bases and J by 3 bases, with 12 bases of the junction left unmatched. CDR3 loop: CASSSPILAEYYNEQFF. The CDR3 nucleotides read TGCGCCAGCAGCTCTCCGATTCTAGCGGAATACTACAATGAGCAGTTCTTC.

J is TRBJ2-5 and V is TRBV5-1; D is uncertain. V was shortened by 1 base and J by 1 base, with 8 bases between the two germline ends. This CDR3 is 14 amino acids long. Per germline, CDR1 SGHRS and CDR2 YFSETQ. The chain's CDR3 is CASSLLQTQETQYF. CDR3 bases: TGCGCCAGCAGCTTGCTACAGACCCAAGAGACCCAGTACTTC.

V is TRBV7-9 and J is TRBJ2-1, with 7 bases lining up with TRBD2. Trimming took 0 bases from V and 5 from J; bases not matched to a gene: 7. The CDR3 has 16 residues. CDR1 and CDR2 from the germline V gene are SEHNR and FQNEAQ (reference sequence). CDR3 residues: CASSLAITSVDNEQFF. The CDR3 DNA is TGTGCCAGCAGCTTAGCGATTACTAGCGTAGACAATGAGCAGTTCTTC.

The rearrangement joins TRBV5-6 to TRBJ1-3; D unclear. Germline CDR1 and CDR2: SGHDT and YYEEEE. CDR3 length: 15 residues. V lost 1 base and J lost 2, with 10 bases in between. The CDR3 nucleotides read TGTGCCAGCAGCTTGCTTGGCGGCGCTGGAAACACCATATATTTT. Encoded protein: CASSLLGGAGNTIYF.

This sequence joins TRBV7-9 and TRBJ2-3, with 8 bases lining up with TRBD2. V lost 8 bases, J lost 3 bases, and 10 bases stayed unmatched. The CDR3 extends over 15 amino acids. The germline V gene has CDR1 SEHNR and CDR2 FQNEAQ (reference sequence). The CDR3 is CASVPPGTRTDTQYF. The CDR3 DNA sequence: TGTGCCAGCGTCCCGCCCGGGACTAGAACAGATACGCAGTATTTT.